Shown below are 18 T cell receptor beta chains from a single sample sequenced in a study of T cells in Graves' hyperthyroidism and ophthalmopathy. RNA transcripts served as the template for amplifying TCR beta CDR3 regions. TCR CDR3 underwent first-round RT-PCR with the HTBI primer set. TCRdb passed the multiplex PCR reads through MiXCR, listing each CDR3 protein once. This sample has about 740,000 distinct CDR3 sequences, with 13% to 15% found just once. The specimen was blood. These receptors were taken from a woman aged 18-35 years with Graves' hyperthyroidism.

V and J are TRBV2 and TRBJ2-7; D uncertain. The CDR3 is made up of 14 amino acids. Trimming shortened V by 2 bases and J by 2 bases, and 10 bases separated the two germline ends. Per the germline V gene, CDR1 is SNHLY and CDR2 is FYNNEI. The CDR3 region is CASSERVRTYEQYF. The CDR3 DNA sequence: TGTGCCAGCAGTGAACGGGTTCGAACCTACGAGCAGTACTTC.

This clonotype was seen only a few times. The chain combines TRBV5-6 with TRBJ2-7; 8 nucleotides line up with TRBD2. The germline CDR1 and CDR2 sequences are SGHDT and YYEEEE. Trimming at V came to 7 bases and at J to 3 bases, leaving 18 bases not matched to a gene. The length of the CDR3 is 17 residues. This chain's CDR3 is CASSPLSGTPRVYEQYF. For the CDR3, the DNA is TGTGCCAGCTCTCCACTTAGCGGGACCCCCCGAGTCTACGAGCAGTACTTC.

This clonotype was counted between two and nine times. The chain has TRBV4-1 and TRBJ1-2, with 10 bases aligning to TRBD1. Germline-derived CDR1 and CDR2 are MGHRA and YSYEKL. V lost 1 base to trimming and J lost 13 bases; unmatched junction nucleotides: 12. This CDR3 is built from 15 residues. In DNA, the CDR3 is TGCGCCAGCAGCCAAGCGCCCGGGGGACAGGGGCGGGTCACCTTC. It is translated as CASSQAPGGQGRVTF.

This clonotype was seen repeatedly, ten times or more. The chain combines TRBV11-2 with TRBJ2-2; D remains unclear. The CDR3 is 16 residues long. The germline V gene encodes CDR1 SGHAT and CDR2 FQNNGV. The V gene lost 6 bases and the J gene lost 1 base, with 15 bases spanning the gap. CDR3 residues: CASSPPRSLNTGELFF. CDR3 nucleotide sequence: TGTGCCAGCAGTCCCCCCAGAAGTCTGAACACCGGGGAGCTGTTTTTT.

This clonotype was detected ten times or more. The chain joins TRBV2 to TRBJ2-1; TRBD1 is a possible D gene (5 bases). Trimming cost V 3 bases and J 6 bases, with 15 bases left between them. CDR3 length equals 15 residues. Germline V gene lookup returns CDR1 SNHLY and CDR2 FYNNEI. The CDR3 region is CASSDLGPSPNEQFF. CDR3 sequence (DNA): TGTGCCAGCAGTGATTTGGGGCCGAGTCCCAATGAGCAGTTCTTC.

This clonotype was recorded many times. The V call is TRBV18, the J call TRBJ1-1; no firm D call. Germline CDR1 KGHSH, CDR2 LQKENI. The CDR3 is 15 residues long. V was cut by 3 bases and J by 6 bases, with 17 bases left in between. This CDR3 is CASSPRAAELAEAFF. In DNA, the CDR3 is TGTGCCAGCTCACCCCGAGCAGCCGAACTGGCTGAAGCTTTCTTT. Using reference TRBV18 and TRBJ1-1 for the parts outside the CDR3, the full variable domain is NAGVMQNPRHLVRRRGQEARLRCSPMKGHSHVYWYRQLPEEGLKFMVYLQKENIIDESGMPKERFSAEFPKEGPSILRIQQVVRGDSAAYFCASSPRAAELAEAFFGQGTRLTVV.

This clonotype was detected ten times or more. The chain combines TRBV11-2 with TRBJ2-7; 7 bases line up with TRBD2. The CDR3 extends over 21 amino acids. Germline V gene data show CDR1 as SGHAT and CDR2 as FQNNGV. Trimming at V came to 5 bases and at J to 2 bases, leaving 27 bases not matched to a gene. The CDR3 sequence: CASSPYRGEDSWSIQTYEQYF. The CDR3 region has the DNA TGTGCCAGCAGCCCATATCGGGGGGAAGACAGCTGGTCCATACAAACCTACGAGCAGTACTTC.

This clonotype was counted at least ten times. V is TRBV20-1 and J is TRBJ2-7; D is possibly TRBD1 or TRBD2 (5 bases each). Germline CDR1 and CDR2: DFQATT and SNEGSKA (reference sequence). V dropped 0 bases and J dropped 3 bases, with 18 bases sitting between them. CDR3 length: 16 residues. The CDR3 here is CSARDGNGTLFYEQYF. The DNA of the CDR3 is TGCAGTGCTAGAGATGGGAACGGGACCCTCTTCTACGAGCAGTACTTC.

Many counts were recorded for this clonotype. The chain carries TRBV24-1 and TRBJ2-3; maybe TRBD2 (5 bases). The CDR3 covers 16 residues. Germline assignment: CDR1 KGHDR and CDR2 SFDVKD. V lost 1 base and J 0 bases, leaving 10 bases between the germline ends. The CDR3 bases are TGTGCCACCAGTGATTTCAAGCGGTCTAGCACAGATACGCAGTATTTT. This codes for CATSDFKRSSTDTQYF.

As for this clonotype: One junction end does not reproduce the germline sequence, and a read error may be involved. The chain carries TRBV7-8 and TRBJ2-4; D is perhaps TRBD1 (5 bases). CDR1 is SGHVS and CDR2 is FQNEAQ in the germline V gene. This CDR3 contains 17 residues. The CDR3 DNA reads as TGTACCAGCAGCTGGGGCGACAAGTTGTTATCAAAAAACATTCAGTACTTC. Residues: CTSSWGDKLLSKNIQYF.

This clonotype was seen at least ten times. This sequence joins TRBV30 and TRBJ2-7; D is possibly TRBD1 or TRBD2 (5 bases each). The CDR3 extends over 15 amino acids. Trimming removed 1 base from V and 0 bases from J, with 13 bases in between. CDR1 is GTSNPN and CDR2 is SVGIG in the germline V gene (reference sequence). The CDR3 DNA reads as TGTGCCTGGAGTGATGAGGGGCTTCCCTCCTACGAGCAGTACTTC. Its protein product is CAWSDEGLPSYEQYF. Combining the CDR3 with reference TRBV30 and TRBJ2-7 gives the whole variable domain SQTIHQWPATLVQPVGSPLSLECTVEGTSNPNLYWYRQAAGRGLQLLFYSVGIGQISSEVPQNLSASRPQDRQFILSSKKLLLSDSGFYLCAWSDEGLPSYEQYFGPGTRLTVT.

The CDR3 DNA reads TGTGCCAGTAGTTGGGGGAGGTCCTACAATGAGCAGTTCTTC. This codes for CASSWGRSYNEQFF. V usage is TRBV19 and J usage is TRBJ2-1, with TRBD2 as a possible D gene (6 bases). CDR3 length: 14 residues. Trimming removed 5 bases from V and 1 base from J, with 9 bases in between. The germline CDR1 and CDR2 sequences are LNHDA and SQIVND (reference sequence).

This clonotype was observed a handful of times. The chain joins TRBV4-1 to TRBJ1-6; a weak D match, TRBD1 (6 bases). V shed 4 bases and J shed 9 bases, with 19 bases lying between them. The CDR3 runs 16 residues. Germline V gene lookup returns CDR1 MGHRA and CDR2 YSYEKL. The CDR3 protein is CASSRSQGPVSSPLHF. CDR3 bases: TGCGCCAGCAGCCGCTCACAGGGTCCCGTTAGTTCACCCCTCCACTTT.

This chain links TRBV12-3 or TRBV12-4 with TRBJ1-2; TRBD1 agrees at 9 bases. The CDR3 runs to 16 residues. The V and J ends lost 2 bases and 8 bases, in that order; junction bases with no gene match: 12. CDR3 loop: CASSLWATGGYDGYTF. The CDR3 region has the DNA TGTGCCAGCAGTTTATGGGCGACAGGGGGGTACGACGGCTACACCTTC.

In its sample, this clonotype was seen many times. The chain couples TRBV30 to TRBJ2-1, with 8 bases identical to TRBD2. Germline CDR1 is GTSNPN and CDR2 is SVGIG (reference sequence). V trimming: 8 bases; J trimming: 7 bases; junction bases outside the gene matches: 7. CDR3 size: 12 residues. CDR3 in DNA: TGTGCCAAAAGCGGGAGTTTAAATGAGCAGTTCTTC. Protein sequence: CAKSGSLNEQFF.

This clonotype appeared many times. This chain links TRBV20-1 with TRBJ2-3; 7 nucleotides match TRBD2. CDR3 length: 15 amino acids. The V and J ends lost 4 bases and 2 bases, in that order; junction bases with no gene match: 9. Germline loops: CDR1 DFQATT, CDR2 SNEGSKA (reference sequence). The DNA for the CDR3 is TGCAGTGCTAACTCTCCTAGCGGTCCCACAGATACGCAGTATTTT. Translating it yields CSANSPSGPTDTQYF.

The chain combines TRBV19 with TRBJ2-6, with TRBD1 as a possible D gene (7 bases). Looked up from germline, CDR1 is LNHDA and CDR2 is SQIVND (reference sequence). The germline V and J ends were trimmed by 6 bases and 4 bases, with 16 bases remaining between them. The CDR3 loop spans 16 amino acids. The CDR3 nucleotides read TGTGCCAGTAGATCGGAGGGGGCGACCGGGGCCAACGTCCTGACTTTC. Translation: CASRSEGATGANVLTF. Full variable domain (remainder filled in from reference TRBV19 and TRBJ2-6): DGGITQSPKYLFRKEGQNVTLSCEQNLNHDAMYWYRQDPGQGLRLIYYSQIVNDFQKGDIAEGYSVSREKKESFPLTVTSAQKNPTAFYLCASRSEGATGANVLTFGAGSRLTVL.

The table lists this clonotype with a few counts. The rearrangement joins TRBV19 to TRBJ1-2, with 7 bases fitting TRBD1. The germline CDR1 and CDR2 sequences are LNHDA and SQIVND (reference sequence). V lost 2 bases to trimming and J lost 4 bases; unmatched junction nucleotides: 7. This CDR3 is built from 15 residues. CDR3: CASSIPGRGSYGYTF. CDR3 nucleotide sequence: TGTGCCAGTAGTATACCAGGCAGGGGGTCCTATGGCTACACCTTC. The full variable domain, rest sourced from reference TRBV19 and TRBJ1-2, is DGGITQSPKYLFRKEGQNVTLSCEQNLNHDAMYWYRQDPGQGLRLIYYSQIVNDFQKGDIAEGYSVSREKKESFPLTVTSAQKNPTAFYLCASSIPGRGSYGYTFGSGTRLTVV.